This TCR beta chain was recovered during a study of identical twins. Whole-study findings and limits: Conclusions leaned on cross-sectional statistical analysis and did not track the same donors over time. In zero-insertion analyses, partial confounding could arise from invariant MAIT and iNKT cells. Models predicted less out-of-frame TCR alpha sharing in monozygotic twins than was found. Clonotypes of the beta chain that were abundant in cord blood carried fewer insertions (memory repertoires showed none).

One entry per CDR3 protein results from TCRdb running MiXCR on the 5' RACE reads. Among a few hundred thousand distinct CDR3 sequences listed, 14% were seen once. For this clonotype: Its specificity is not known.

The same data also went into a second study, on yellow fever vaccine responses in identical twins.

This clonotype was sampled from a woman between 18 and 29 years old in good health. The sequenced sample was CD4+ T cells sorted from blood.

The CDR3 DNA reads TGTGCCAGCAGCCAAGACAGGGCAGGCGAGACCCAGTACTTC. It encodes CASSQDRAGETQYF. This chain links TRBV4-2 with TRBJ2-5; a weak D match, TRBD1 (5 bases). The CDR3 is made up of 14 amino acids. Germline loops: CDR1 LGHNA, CDR2 YNFKEQ. With 0 bases removed from V and 5 bases from J, the gap between germline ends came to 10 bases.